Here is one TCR beta chain with its context. Original handling: Reference gene primer amplification in the assay estimated nucleated cell counts. The method was immunoSEQ multiplex PCR; TCRdb's version includes in-frame clones alone and lacks a portion of them. V and J calls and clone size are as listed in that table; D and trimming were resolved from the DNA. The data contain approximately 250,000 clones, just under 85% of them seen just once; the ten biggest clones take up 5.5% to 8%. The CDR3 covers 17 residues. The sample belongs to a study of blood T cell repertoires in COVID-19. Study-wide background: Acute and convalescent COVID-19 specimens originated in the United States, Italy and Spain. PBMCs, B-cell-depleted T cells, or T cells were the source of the cDNA or gDNA that made up the material.

The sequenced material came from peripheral blood. The source is a woman in her sixties with active or convalescent COVID-19. V usage is TRBV21-1 and J usage is TRBJ2-3; TRBD1 is the table's D call and was not checked against the DNA. TRBV21-1 is a listed pseudogene. The CDR3 reads CASSKMPGHFMTDTQYF. The CDR3 bases are TGTGCCAGCAGCAAAATGCCCGGACATTTTATGACAGATACGCAGTATTTT.